This entry lists 24 T cell receptor beta chains sequenced from one sample in a study of cytomegalovirus exposure and HLA in healthy donors. Both 60 Vbeta primers and 13 Jbeta primers went into the PCR. Only in-frame clones appear in the TCRdb table, and some are missing; sequencing was by immunoSEQ multiplex PCR. The sample lists 100,000 or so clones; approximately 85% were seen once. The source material was PBMCs. The receptors originated from a man aged 25-45 years in good health and CMV-seronegative.

The V gene is TRBV19, the J gene TRBJ2-2; the D gene is possibly TRBD1 (5 bases). Germline V gene data show CDR1 as LNHDA and CDR2 as SQIVND (reference sequence). Trimming pared 9 bases from V and 1 base from J, leaving 15 bases between. The CDR3 contains 15 residues. For the CDR3, the DNA is TGTGCCAGCGGCTCACAGGTCATGAACACCGGGGAGCTGTTTTTT. Its translation: CASGSQVMNTGELFF.

The chain is built from TRBV5-1 and TRBJ1-1, with D perhaps matching TRBD1 (6 bases). Trimming left V 7 bases short and J 1 base short, with 11 bases between. Germline V gene data show CDR1 as SGHRS and CDR2 as YFSETQ. The CDR3 is made up of 13 amino acids. This chain's CDR3 is CASAVQGNTEAFF. The CDR3 DNA reads as TGCGCCAGCGCTGTACAGGGGAACACTGAAGCTTTCTTT.

Only a few counts were recorded for this clone. This sequence joins TRBV15 and TRBJ2-3, with 8 nucleotides matching TRBD1. Germline V gene data show CDR1 as LNHNV and CDR2 as YYDKDF (reference sequence). V gave up 0 bases and J gave up 2 bases; unmatched junction bases: 1. The CDR3 has 15 amino acids. The DNA for the CDR3 is TGTGCCACCAGCAGAGAGACAGGGGCCACAGATACGCAGTATTTT. This gives the protein CATSRETGATDTQYF.

This clone appeared once. The genes are TRBV19 and TRBJ1-1, with D unresolved. Germline V gives CDR1 LNHDA, CDR2 SQIVND (reference sequence). V lost 7 bases to trimming and J lost 2 bases, with 5 bases between them. This CDR3 has 11 residues. This CDR3 reads CASILNTEAFF. CDR3 nucleotides: TGTGCCAGTATTCTAAACACTGAAGCTTTCTTT.

The V gene is TRBV5-6, the J gene TRBJ1-4; D perhaps matches TRBD1 (6 bases). Germline CDR1 is SGHDT and CDR2 is YYEEEE. V shed 4 bases and J shed 3 bases, with 10 bases lying between them. The CDR3 loop spans 14 amino acids. The CDR3, as DNA: TGTGCCAGCAGCACAGGGTGGGCTAATGAAAAACTGTTTTTT. Its protein product is CASSTGWANEKLFF.

This rearrangement joins TRBV7-2 to TRBJ2-2, with unresolved D. This CDR3 has 16 amino acids. Trimming shortened V by 2 bases and J by 5 bases, and 15 bases separated the two germline ends. Germline V lookup: CDR1 SGHTA, CDR2 FQGNSA. This chain's CDR3 is CASSLRQRSSTGELFF. The CDR3 region has the DNA TGTGCCAGCAGCTTAAGGCAGCGTTCGAGTACCGGGGAGCTGTTTTTT.

The chain carries TRBV5-4 and TRBJ1-1; no reliable D call. The V and J ends lost 2 bases and 3 bases respectively, with 8 bases between them. Germline V gene lookup returns CDR1 SGHNT and CDR2 YYREEE (reference sequence). The CDR3 is 13 residues long. The CDR3 nucleotides read TGTGCCAGCAGCTTAGAACAGTACACTGAAGCTTTCTTT. This gives the protein CASSLEQYTEAFF.

This rearrangement joins TRBV5-4 to TRBJ1-3; maybe TRBD1 (5 bases). The germline gives CDR1 SGHNT, CDR2 YYREEE (reference sequence). The CDR3 runs to 16 residues. Trimming left V 3 bases short and J 1 base short, with 14 bases between. The CDR3 protein is CASSSGLGRSGNTIYF. For the CDR3, the DNA is TGTGCCAGCAGCTCGGGACTCGGCCGATCTGGAAACACCATATATTTT.

The gene calls are TRBV27 and TRBJ1-2, with 8 positions matching TRBD1. Germline-derived CDR1 and CDR2 are MNHEY and SMNVEV (reference sequence). V lost 5 bases to trimming and J lost 8 bases; unmatched junction nucleotides: 7. The CDR3 runs 13 residues. For the CDR3, the DNA is TGTGCCAGCAGTATACATACAGGGGGAGGCTACACCTTC. Translating it yields CASSIHTGGGYTF.

The chain combines TRBV7-9 with TRBJ2-5; tentative D call: TRBD2 (6 bases). The germline CDR1 and CDR2 sequences are SEHNR and FQNEAQ (reference sequence). The germline V and J ends were trimmed by 8 bases and 4 bases, with 17 bases remaining between them. The CDR3 loop spans 14 amino acids. CDR3 nucleotide sequence: TGTGCCAGCGCGAGGGAGGATTTCCGAGAGACCCAGTACTTC. Protein: CASAREDFRETQYF. The whole variable domain, filled in from reference TRBV7-9 and TRBJ2-5, reads DTGVSQNPRHKITKRGQNVTFRCDPISEHNRLYWYRQTLGQGPEFLTYFQNEAQLEKSRLLSDRFSAERPKGSFSTLEIQRTEQGDSAMYLCASAREDFRETQYFGPGTRLLVL.

This clone was seen more than once but under ten times. DNA for the CDR3: TGTGCCAGCAGGCCCGGGACAGCTAACACTGAAGCTTTCTTT. Residues: CASRPGTANTEAFF. V and J are TRBV6-6 and TRBJ1-1, with 7 bases identical to TRBD1. The CDR3 contains 14 residues. The ends lost 6 bases at V and 2 bases at J; junction bases unmatched: 6. Germline V gives CDR1 MNHNY, CDR2 SVGAGI (reference sequence).

The chain employs TRBV30 and TRBJ2-1, with D unclear. V was shortened by 5 bases and J by 5 bases, with 16 bases between the two germline ends. CDR1 is GTSNPN and CDR2 is SVGIG in the germline V gene (reference sequence). This CDR3 region has 14 residues. CDR3 in DNA: TGTGCCTGGTCTTTCGGTGGTCTAAACAATGAGCAGTTCTTC. Translating it yields CAWSFGGLNNEQFF.

CDR3 residues: CASSRIQGAYEQYF. CDR3 in DNA: TGTGCCAGCAGCCGAATACAGGGGGCTTACGAGCAGTACTTC. The rearrangement uses TRBV11-2 and TRBJ2-7; 9 nucleotides line up with TRBD1. V gave up 5 bases and J gave up 4 bases; unmatched junction bases: 6. The V gene's germline CDR1 is SGHAT and CDR2 FQNNGV. The length of the CDR3 is 14 residues.

V usage is TRBV7-9 and J usage is TRBJ2-7; perhaps TRBD1 as D (6 bases). The length of the CDR3 is 15 residues. Per the germline V gene, CDR1 is SEHNR and CDR2 is FQNEAQ (reference sequence). V was shortened by 1 base and J by 3 bases, with 13 bases between the two germline ends. DNA of the CDR3: TGTGCCAGCAGCTTAGACCTTGGACAGCTCTACGAGCAGTACTTC. This sequence encodes CASSLDLGQLYEQYF.

The chain recombines TRBV30 with TRBJ1-2; 10 bases fit TRBD1. The CDR3 extends over 14 amino acids. The germline gives CDR1 GTSNPN, CDR2 SVGIG (reference sequence). The V gene end was trimmed by 2 bases and the J gene end by 2 bases; junction bases not matched to a gene: 2. The CDR3 nucleotides are TGTGCCTGGAGTTGGGGACAGGGGAACTATGGCTACACCTTC. Encoded protein: CAWSWGQGNYGYTF.

The chain joins TRBV7-9 to TRBJ2-6, with D perhaps matching TRBD2 (5 bases). V dropped 7 bases and J dropped 0 bases, with 13 bases sitting between them. The CDR3 runs 16 residues. Germline V CDR1 and CDR2: SEHNR, FQNEAQ (reference sequence). The CDR3 sequence: CASTDPEVSGANVLTF. Written as DNA, the CDR3 is TGTGCCAGCACCGACCCGGAGGTCTCTGGGGCCAACGTCCTGACTTTC.

The count of this clone is one. V and J are TRBV9 and TRBJ2-2, with TRBD2 matching 10 bases. The CDR3 is 13 residues long. The germline V gene encodes CDR1 SGDLS and CDR2 YYNGEE. Trimming took 7 bases from V and 7 from J; bases not matched to a gene: 4. The CDR3 DNA reads as TGTGCCAGCGGTCTAGCGGGAGTCGGGGAGCTGTTTTTT. Protein sequence: CASGLAGVGELFF. The full variable domain, in which reference TRBV9 and TRBJ2-2 provide the parts outside the CDR3, is DSGVTQTPKHLITATGQRVTLRCSPRSGDLSVYWYQQSLDQGLQFLIQYYNGEERAKGNILERFSAQQFPDLHSELNLSSLELGDSALYFCASGLAGVGELFFGEGSRLTVL.

This chain joins TRBV5-5 and TRBJ2-5, with 8 bases lining up with TRBD1. The germline V gene has CDR1 SGHKS and CDR2 YYEKEE (reference sequence). After removal of 4 bases from V and 2 bases from J, the junction contained 10 bases not matched to a gene. The CDR3 has 16 amino acids. The CDR3 region has the DNA TGTGCCAGCAGCCCGACAGGGGCAGTGGGGCAAGAGACCCAGTACTTC. Encoded protein: CASSPTGAVGQETQYF.

A note on this clone: Other DNA sequences in the same sample also yield this CDR3. The J gene is TRBJ2-5, the V gene TRBV9; D is uncertain. The CDR3 length is 13 residues. Germline CDR1 SGDLS, CDR2 YYNGEE. The V gene lost 0 bases and the J gene lost 0 bases, with 3 bases spanning the gap. This CDR3 is CASSVGNQETQYF. As DNA, the CDR3 is TGTGCCAGCAGCGTAGGTAACCAAGAGACCCAGTACTTC.

This clone was seen once. The chain has TRBV30 and TRBJ2-3, with a tentative D call TRBD2 (6 bases). CDR3 length: 14 residues. Per germline, CDR1 GTSNPN and CDR2 SVGIG (reference sequence). V was trimmed by 0 bases and J by 2 bases, leaving 9 bases between them. CDR3 protein: CAWSVGGATDTQYF. CDR3 DNA: TGTGCCTGGAGTGTAGGAGGGGCCACAGATACGCAGTATTTT.

The rearrangement uses TRBV4-2 and TRBJ2-2; 8 nucleotides match TRBD1. CDR3 size: 17 residues. Germline V gene lookup returns CDR1 LGHNA and CDR2 YNFKEQ. Losses at the gene ends were 0 bases for V and 5 bases for J; bases not matched to a gene: 8. The CDR3 spells CASSQDHSGGRTGELFF. The CDR3 region has the DNA TGTGCCAGCAGCCAAGATCACTCAGGGGGCCGAACCGGGGAGCTGTTTTTT.

The genes are TRBV5-4 and TRBJ2-7; D uncertain. Germline V gene sequence: CDR1 SGHNT, CDR2 YYREEE (reference sequence). This CDR3 is built from 14 residues. V lost 0 bases and J lost 0, with 7 bases in between. CDR3 bases: TGTGCCAGCAGCTTGGATCAGGTCTCCTACGAGCAGTACTTC. It encodes CASSLDQVSYEQYF.

This clone was recorded only once. The chain joins TRBV28 to TRBJ1-3; D is unclear. The CDR3 loop spans 15 amino acids. The V end was cut by 8 bases, the J end by 0 bases, with 14 bases between. The V gene's germline CDR1 is MDHEN and CDR2 SYDVKM. CDR3: CASAPPRSSGNTIYF. CDR3 nucleotide sequence: TGTGCCAGCGCCCCCCCGCGGAGCTCTGGAAACACCATATATTTT.

V usage is TRBV7-2 and J usage is TRBJ2-7, with D possibly TRBD1 on 6 matching bases. The V end was cut by 4 bases, the J end by 0 bases, with 7 bases between. This CDR3 contains 13 residues. Germline CDR1 is SGHTA and CDR2 is FQGNSA. The CDR3 DNA reads TGTGCCAGCAGCTGGGACAACTCCTACGAGCAGTACTTC. Translation gives CASSWDNSYEQYF.